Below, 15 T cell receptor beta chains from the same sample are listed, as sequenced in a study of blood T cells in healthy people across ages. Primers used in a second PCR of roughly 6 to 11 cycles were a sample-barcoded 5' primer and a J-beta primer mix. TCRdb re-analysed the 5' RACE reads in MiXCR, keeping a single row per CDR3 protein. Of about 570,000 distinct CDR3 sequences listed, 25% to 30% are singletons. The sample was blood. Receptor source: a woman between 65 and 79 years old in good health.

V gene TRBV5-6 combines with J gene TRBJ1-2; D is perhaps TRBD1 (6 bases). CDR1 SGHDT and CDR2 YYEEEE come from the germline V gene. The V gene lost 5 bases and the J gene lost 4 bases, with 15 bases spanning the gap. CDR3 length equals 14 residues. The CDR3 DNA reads TGTGCCAGCAGTACCGACAGGACGATCTATGGCTACACCTTC. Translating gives CASSTDRTIYGYTF.

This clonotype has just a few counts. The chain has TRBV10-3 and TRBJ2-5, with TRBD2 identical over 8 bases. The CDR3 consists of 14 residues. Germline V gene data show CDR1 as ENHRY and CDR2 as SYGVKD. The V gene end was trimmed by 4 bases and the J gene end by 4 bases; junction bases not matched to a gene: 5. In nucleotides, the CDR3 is TGTGCCATCAGTGGACTAGCGTCAGGAGAGACCCAGTACTTC. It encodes CAISGLASGETQYF.

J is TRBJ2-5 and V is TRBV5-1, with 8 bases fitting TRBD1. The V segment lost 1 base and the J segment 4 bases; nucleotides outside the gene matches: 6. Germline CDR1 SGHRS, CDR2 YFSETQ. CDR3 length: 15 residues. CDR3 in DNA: TGCGCCAGCAGCTTGTCGGTAGGACAGGGAGAGACCCAGTACTTC. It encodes CASSLSVGQGETQYF.

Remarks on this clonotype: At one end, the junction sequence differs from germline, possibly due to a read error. Here the CDR3 reads CASSALKARVF. The CDR3 nucleotides read TGTGCCAGCAGTGCCCTGAAGGCCCGGGTCTTC. The chain couples TRBV12-3 or TRBV12-4 to TRBJ1-2; the D is unclear. The CDR3 covers 11 residues.

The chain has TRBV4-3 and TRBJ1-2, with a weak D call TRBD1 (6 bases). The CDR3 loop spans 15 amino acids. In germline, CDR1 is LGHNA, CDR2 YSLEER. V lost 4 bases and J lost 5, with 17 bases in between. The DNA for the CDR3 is TGCGCCAGCAGCCCAAGCTCAGGGGTTTATTATGGCTACACCTTC. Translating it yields CASSPSSGVYYGYTF.

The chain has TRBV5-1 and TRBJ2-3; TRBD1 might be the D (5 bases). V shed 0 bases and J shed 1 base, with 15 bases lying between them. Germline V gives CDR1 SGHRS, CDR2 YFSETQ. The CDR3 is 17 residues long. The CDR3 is CASSLAYRTRGTDTQYF. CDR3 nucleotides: TGCGCCAGCAGCTTGGCCTACAGGACCCGTGGCACAGATACGCAGTATTTT. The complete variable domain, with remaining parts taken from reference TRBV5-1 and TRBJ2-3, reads KAGVTQTPRYLIKTRGQQVTLSCSPISGHRSVSWYQQTPGQGLQFLFEYFSETQRNKGNFPGRFSGRQFSNSRSEMNVSTLELGDSALYLCASSLAYRTRGTDTQYFGPGTRLTVL.

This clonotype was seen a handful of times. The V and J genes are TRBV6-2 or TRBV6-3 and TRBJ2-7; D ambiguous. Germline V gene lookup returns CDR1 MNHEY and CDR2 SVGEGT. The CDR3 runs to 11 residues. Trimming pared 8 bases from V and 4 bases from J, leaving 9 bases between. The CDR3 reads CASGHVYEQYF. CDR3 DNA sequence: TGTGCCAGCGGTCATGTATACGAGCAGTACTTC.

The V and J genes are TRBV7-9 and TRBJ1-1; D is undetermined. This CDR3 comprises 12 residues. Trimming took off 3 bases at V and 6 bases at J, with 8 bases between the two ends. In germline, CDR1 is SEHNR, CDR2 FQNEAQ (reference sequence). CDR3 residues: CASSFGNAEAFF. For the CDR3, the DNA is TGTGCCAGCAGCTTCGGGAATGCTGAAGCTTTCTTT.

CDR3 amino acids: CASSLAPAGLGGDTQYF. CDR3 bases: TGCGCCAGCAGCTTGGCCCCGGCGGGACTAGGAGGAGATACGCAGTATTTT. The chain has TRBV5-1 and TRBJ2-3; TRBD2 agrees at 8 bases. The junction had 11 bases not matched to a gene; V was cut back by 0 bases and J by 5 bases. The CDR3 runs 17 residues. CDR1 SGHRS and CDR2 YFSETQ come from the germline V gene.

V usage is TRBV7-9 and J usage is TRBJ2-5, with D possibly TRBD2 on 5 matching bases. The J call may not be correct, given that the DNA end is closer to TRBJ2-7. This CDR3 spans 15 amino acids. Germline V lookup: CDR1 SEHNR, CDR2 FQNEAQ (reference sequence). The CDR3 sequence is CASSFSGPPGNEQYF. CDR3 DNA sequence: TGTGCCAGCAGCTTCTCCGGGCCCCCGGGGAACGAGCAGTACTTC.

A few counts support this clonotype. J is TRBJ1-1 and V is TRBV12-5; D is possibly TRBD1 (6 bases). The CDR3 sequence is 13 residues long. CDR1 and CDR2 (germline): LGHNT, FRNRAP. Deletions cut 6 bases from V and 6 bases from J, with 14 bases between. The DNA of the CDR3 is TGTGCTAGTGGGGCGATCAAGGGGGCTGAAGCTTTCTTT. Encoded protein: CASGAIKGAEAFF.

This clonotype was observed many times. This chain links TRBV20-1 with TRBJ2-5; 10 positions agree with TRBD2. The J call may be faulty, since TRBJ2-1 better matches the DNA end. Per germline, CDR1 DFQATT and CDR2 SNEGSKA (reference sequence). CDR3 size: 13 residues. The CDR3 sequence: CSARLAGVGEQFF. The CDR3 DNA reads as TGCAGTGCTAGACTAGCGGGGGTAGGTGAGCAGTTCTTC.

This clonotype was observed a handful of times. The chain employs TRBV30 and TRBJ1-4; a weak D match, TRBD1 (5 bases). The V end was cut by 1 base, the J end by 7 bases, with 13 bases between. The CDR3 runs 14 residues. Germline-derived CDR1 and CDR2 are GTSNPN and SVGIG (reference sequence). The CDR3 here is CAWSDGTRGEKLFF. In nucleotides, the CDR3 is TGTGCCTGGAGTGACGGGACCCGAGGTGAAAAACTGTTTTTT.

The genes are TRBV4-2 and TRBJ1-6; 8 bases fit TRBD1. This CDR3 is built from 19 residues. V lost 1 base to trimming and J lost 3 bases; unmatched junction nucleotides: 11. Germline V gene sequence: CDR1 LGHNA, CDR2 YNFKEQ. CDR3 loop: CASSQGGRRGLNYNSPLHF. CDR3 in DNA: TGTGCCAGCAGCCAAGGTGGGCGCAGGGGGCTTAACTATAATTCACCCCTCCACTTT.

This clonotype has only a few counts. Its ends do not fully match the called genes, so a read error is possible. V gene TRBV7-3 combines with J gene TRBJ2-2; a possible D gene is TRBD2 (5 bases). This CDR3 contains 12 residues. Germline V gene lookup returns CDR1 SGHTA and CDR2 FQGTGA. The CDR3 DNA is TGTGCCAGCAGCGGGGTTAACGGGAAGCTGTTTTTT. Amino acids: CASSGVNGKLFF.